This T cell receptor (beta chain) was documented in a study of blood T cell repertoires in COVID-19 (dated by TCRdb to about 2020). Regarding the study in general: Collaborator samples came from the United States, Italy and Spain and covered acute and convalescent phases of COVID-19. The material from the prospective study consisted of cDNA or gDNA derived from T cells, B-cell-depleted T cells, or PBMCs. Subjects who had been exposed to COVID-19, were actively infected with it, or had recovered from it provided the deeply sampled blood TCRbeta repertoires that made up the dataset. The repertoires were released in a freely available public database intended as a resource for research on the immune response to SARS-CoV-2. The samples were drawn from the first 160 participants of the ongoing ImmuneRACE study and from 1,254 subjects provided by 6 global collaborators. The sample metadata nearly always contained a de-identified subject ID, COVID-19 status, age in years and sex. HLA class I and class II types, where available, came from metadata supplied by the sample provider rather than from assay-based typing. General study outcomes and caveats: The quantity of clinical and demographic metadata differed by source and by participant and was supplied without curation.

TCRbeta CDR3 regions were amplified from genomic DNA by means of the immunoSEQ Assay, a bias-controlled multiplex PCR. The published analysis was carried out like this. The number of nucleated cells in each sample was estimated from the amplification of reference gene primers within the assay. To quantify the absolute abundance of each unique TCRbeta CDR3 rearrangement, sequence reads were collapsed and filtered. For each sample, productive Simpson clonality was calculated by taking the square root of Simpson's diversity index across productive rearrangements. The source is immuneACCESS, and TCRdb retained only in-frame sequences with V and J called. Part of the clones is not carried over; for the studies checked, unresolved V genes explain less than half of this, and the remainder is unexplained. V, J and clone size derive from that table, while D and trimming were established from the DNA sequence. The sample data list more than 200,000 clones, and around 92% of these were observed just once. The ten largest account for about 4% of the sample.

V was cut back by 1 base and J by 2 bases, leaving a gap of 9 bases between them. The CDR3 runs 15 amino acids, cysteine and phenylalanine included. The kept DNA is CDR3 alone, 45 bases in frame from the first base. Reading the germline V gene (reference sequence) gives CDR1 LGHDT and CDR2 YNNKEL. In the prospective study, participants were about 18 to 100 years old, resided in 24 geographic areas of the United States, and were enrolled through a virtual design. Cohort assignment in the prospective study relied on participant-reported clinical history from a screening survey and a study questionnaire. In the prospective study, whole blood, serum and a nasopharyngeal or oropharyngeal swab were collected from each participant by mobile phlebotomists. Over a roughly 2-month period, participants in the prospective study had the option of providing additional blood draws and questionnaires. Prospective study blood samples were shipped either frozen or at room temperature before DNA extraction.

On this clone: It lacks a known antigen. No base-level quality is on record; no much larger clone is a single base apart.

Source material: PBMCs or T cells enriched from blood (not recorded which). The chain uses TRBV3-1 (or the pseudogene TRBV3-2) and TRBJ2-1; tentative D gene TRBD1, with 6 bases matching. The source of this sequence is a woman between 25 and 40 years old with acute COVID-19. DNA sequence: TGTGCCAGCAGCCAAGTCAGGGGACCCTACAATGAGCAGTTCTTC. Its protein is CASSQVRGPYNEQFF.